One and the same sample provided the 11 T cell receptor beta chains below, sequenced in a study of spatial heterogeneity in lung cancer. Described time point: sample taken at primary tumor resection. Sequencing of whole RNA from tumor, nontumor lung or frozen PBMC involved no sorting. TCRdb called the 5' RACE reads again in MiXCR, with one record for every CDR3 protein. The sample shows roughly 8,500 distinct CDR3 sequences, 7.8% of them seen only once. Sequenced here: PBMCs, sampled at surgery. The receptors were gathered from a female donor with early-stage non-small cell lung cancer.

This clonotype was observed many times. The chain recombines TRBV18 with TRBJ2-6; D gene unclear. CDR1 KGHSH and CDR2 LQKENI come from the germline V gene. V was shortened by 3 bases and J by 3 bases, with 9 bases between the two germline ends. The length of the CDR3 is 15 residues. The CDR3 region is CASSPAGLGANVLTF. CDR3 in DNA: TGTGCCAGCTCACCGGCCGGGCTTGGGGCCAACGTCCTGACTTTC.

The chain uses TRBV12-3 or TRBV12-4 and TRBJ2-2; 8 nucleotides agree with TRBD1. V gave up 4 bases and J gave up 4 bases; unmatched junction bases: 5. CDR3 length: 15 amino acids. This CDR3 reads CASSWGQAGTGELFF. As DNA, the CDR3 is TGTGCCAGCAGTTGGGGACAGGCCGGCACCGGGGAGCTGTTTTTT.

This clonotype came up many times. CDR3 protein: CASSRDGGPAIQYF. CDR3 nucleotides: TGTGCCAGTAGCCGGGACGGAGGCCCAGCCATTCAGTACTTC. The rearrangement uses TRBV19 and TRBJ2-4; D is tentatively TRBD1 or TRBD2 (5 bases each). Germline CDR1 is LNHDA and CDR2 is SQIVND (reference sequence). CDR3 size: 14 residues. V gave up 6 bases and J gave up 9 bases, with 18 bases separating them.

The rearrangement uses TRBV7-2 and TRBJ2-1; D possibly uses TRBD1 or TRBD2 (5 bases each). The V and J ends lost 1 base and 3 bases respectively, with 10 bases between them. The germline V gene has CDR1 SGHTA and CDR2 FQGNSA. The CDR3 sequence is 15 residues long. CDR3 sequence: CASSLVGTGYNEQFF. DNA of the CDR3: TGTGCCAGCAGCTTAGTCGGGACCGGCTACAATGAGCAGTTCTTC.

The chain combines TRBV7-3 with TRBJ1-6, with 10 bases that match TRBD1. CDR3 size: 15 residues. V shed 4 bases, J shed 8 bases, and the junction held 5 bases outside the gene matches. Per germline, CDR1 SGHTA and CDR2 FQGTGA. The CDR3 is CASSSRTGGDSPLHF. The CDR3 DNA sequence: TGTGCCAGCAGCTCCCGGACAGGGGGGGATTCACCCCTCCACTTT.

This clonotype has ten or more counts. CDR3 in DNA: TGTGCCAGCAGTTTGTGGGGACCCGGGGCCAACGTCCTGACTTTC. It yields the protein CASSLWGPGANVLTF. The chain has TRBV27 and TRBJ2-6, with D perhaps given as TRBD1 or TRBD2 (5 bases each). The germline V gene encodes CDR1 MNHEY and CDR2 SMNVEV (reference sequence). The CDR3 contains 15 residues. V lost 3 bases to trimming and J lost 4 bases, with 10 bases between them.

At least ten counts were recorded for this clonotype. The chain links TRBV3-1 to TRBJ2-7; the match to TRBD2 covers 10 bases. The V and J ends lost 4 bases and 4 bases, in that order; junction bases with no gene match: 4. CDR3 length: 14 residues. Germline V CDR1 and CDR2: LGHDT, YNNKEL (reference sequence). CDR3 nucleotide sequence: TGTGCCAGCAGCCTCTCACTAGCGGGGTACGAGCAGTACTTC. It encodes CASSLSLAGYEQYF.

A few counts support this clonotype. The rearrangement joins TRBV10-3 to TRBJ2-7; a weak D match, TRBD1 (5 bases). This CDR3 is built from 12 residues. In germline, CDR1 is ENHRY, CDR2 SYGVKD. Trimming removed 3 bases from V and 4 bases from J, with 7 bases in between. Here the CDR3 DNA reads TGTGCCATCAGTGATGGACAATACGAGCAGTACTTC. Translating gives CAISDGQYEQYF.

This clonotype was recorded many times. The rearrangement uses TRBV3-1 and TRBJ2-7; TRBD2 matches at 10 bases. Losses at the gene ends were 3 bases for V and 3 bases for J; bases not matched to a gene: 14. The CDR3 runs 18 residues. Germline lookup yields CDR1 LGHDT and CDR2 YNNKEL (reference sequence). CDR3 protein: CASSHGTTGTSAIYEQYF. The CDR3 DNA reads as TGTGCCAGCAGCCACGGGACAACCGGGACTAGCGCCATCTACGAGCAGTACTTC.

By share, this clonotype ranks as medium-sized. This chain joins TRBV29-1 and TRBJ2-6; TRBD1 matches 7 bases. Germline CDR1 SQVTM, CDR2 ANQGSEA. V gave up 6 bases and J gave up 2 bases; unmatched junction bases: 7. The CDR3 has 15 amino acids. Here the CDR3 reads CSVRTGETGANVLTF. As DNA, the CDR3 is TGCAGCGTGAGAACAGGGGAGACTGGGGCCAACGTCCTGACTTTC.

This clonotype was recorded many times. This chain's CDR3 is CASSVEAEETYEQYF. CDR3 DNA: TGTGCCAGCAGCGTAGAGGCAGAAGAGACCTACGAGCAGTACTTC. The chain is built from TRBV9 and TRBJ2-7; unclear D gene. The CDR3 is 15 residues long. CDR1 is SGDLS and CDR2 is YYNGEE in the germline V gene. V lost 0 bases to trimming and J lost 2 bases, with 12 bases between them. Full variable domain (remainder filled in from reference TRBV9 and TRBJ2-7): DSGVTQTPKHLITATGQRVTLRCSPRSGDLSVYWYQQSLDQGLQFLIQYYNGEERAKGNILERFSAQQFPDLHSELNLSSLELGDSALYFCASSVEAEETYEQYFGPGTRLTVT.